These 3 T cell receptor beta chains share one sample of origin, sequenced in a study of Graves' ophthalmopathy and Graves' hyperthyroidism. As the template, RNA transcripts were used to amplify TCR beta CDR3 regions. HTBI-primed first-round RT-PCR preceded second-round multiplex PCR. MiXCR was run by TCRdb on the multiplex PCR reads, yielding one entry per CDR3 protein. The table shows 650,000 to 900,000 distinct CDR3 sequences, with roughly 40% occurring only once. The source material was peripheral blood. The receptor source for this set is an adult man with Graves' ophthalmopathy.

This clonotype was seen only a few times. The rearrangement links TRBV5-5 to TRBJ2-5, with TRBD2 identical over 7 bases. CDR3 length: 16 amino acids. Trimming took 0 bases from V and 2 from J; bases not matched to a gene: 7. Germline CDR1 is SGHKS and CDR2 is YYEKEE (reference sequence). The CDR3 loop reads CASSLDSRGVQETQYF. CDR3 in DNA: TGTGCCAGCAGCTTGGATAGTCGGGGGGTGCAAGAGACCCAGTACTTC.

The chain carries TRBV25-1 and TRBJ2-7, with D perhaps matching TRBD2 (6 bases). The CDR3 has 13 amino acids. The germline CDR1 and CDR2 sequences are MGHDK and SYGVNS. The V end lost 6 bases, the J end lost 5 bases, and 14 bases lay between the germline ends. The CDR3 is CASRAGTLNEQYF. In DNA, the CDR3 is TGTGCCAGCAGGGCAGGGACTTTAAACGAGCAGTACTTC.

This clonotype was counted only a few times. This chain joins TRBV7-9 and TRBJ2-7, with D possibly called TRBD1 or TRBD2 (6 bases each). The germline gives CDR1 SEHNR, CDR2 FQNEAQ (reference sequence). CDR3 length: 14 residues. V gave up 5 bases and J gave up 2 bases, with 13 bases separating them. Here the CDR3 reads CASSQGGGPYEQYF. CDR3 bases: TGTGCCAGCAGCCAAGGAGGGGGACCCTACGAGCAGTACTTC.